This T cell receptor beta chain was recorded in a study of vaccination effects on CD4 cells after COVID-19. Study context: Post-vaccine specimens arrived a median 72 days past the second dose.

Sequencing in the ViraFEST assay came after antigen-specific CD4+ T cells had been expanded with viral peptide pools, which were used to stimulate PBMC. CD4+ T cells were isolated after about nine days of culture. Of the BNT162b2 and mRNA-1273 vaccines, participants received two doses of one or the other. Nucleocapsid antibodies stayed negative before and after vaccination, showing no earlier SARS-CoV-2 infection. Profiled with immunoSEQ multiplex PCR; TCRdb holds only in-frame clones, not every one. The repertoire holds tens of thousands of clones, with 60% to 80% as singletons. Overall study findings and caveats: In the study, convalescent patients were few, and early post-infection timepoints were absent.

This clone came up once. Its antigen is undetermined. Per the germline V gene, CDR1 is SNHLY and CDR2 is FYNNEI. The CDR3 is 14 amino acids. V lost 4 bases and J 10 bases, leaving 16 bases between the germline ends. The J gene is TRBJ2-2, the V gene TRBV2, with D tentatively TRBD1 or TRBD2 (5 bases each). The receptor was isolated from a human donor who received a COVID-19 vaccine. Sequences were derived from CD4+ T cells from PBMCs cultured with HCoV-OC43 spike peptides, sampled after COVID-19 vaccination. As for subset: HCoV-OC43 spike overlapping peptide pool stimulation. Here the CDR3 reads CASSAGPVGSELFF. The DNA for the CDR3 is TGTGCCAGCAGTGCGGGGCCCGTCGGGTCGGAGCTGTTTTTT.